A single sample is the source of the 5 T cell receptor beta chains below, sequenced in a study of T cells after yellow fever vaccination (dated by TCRdb to the late 2010s). The library came from 5' RACE. Sequenced on an Illumina HiSeq 2500. Clones were called with MiXCR by TCRdb after fastp trimmed the public reads at Q25, and only in-frame beta chains were retained. For every CDR3 protein sequence, its rows merge into one entry that carries the most common genes and DNA. The sample table holds a few hundred thousand distinct CDR3 sequences, of which roughly 7.5% were seen once. The ten largest make up 17% of the sample. The sample's treatment or condition label, in plain terms: live attenuated yellow fever vaccine strain. Specimen: PBMCs, collected roughly seven weeks after the first yellow fever vaccination. These receptors were collected from a man younger than 35 who received the YFV17D yellow fever vaccine.

The V and J genes are TRBV6-2 or TRBV6-3 and TRBJ2-7; the match to TRBD1 covers 7 bases. This CDR3 comprises 15 residues. Germline V gene data show CDR1 as MNHEY and CDR2 as SVGEGT. V lost 10 bases to trimming and J lost 0 bases; unmatched junction nucleotides: 12. CDR3 region: CATLGTGQSSYEQYV. The DNA of the CDR3 is TGTGCCACCCTCGGCACGGGACAGAGCTCCTACGAGCAGTACGTC.

This clonotype showed up just a few times. This chain connects TRBV15 to TRBJ2-7; D unclear. This CDR3 spans 13 amino acids. V gave up 0 bases and J gave up 12 bases, with 15 bases separating them. Per germline, CDR1 LNHNV and CDR2 YYDKDF (reference sequence). The CDR3 DNA follows: TGTGCCACCAGCAGAGATCAAGGCGGAGTCGGGTACGTC. Protein: CATSRDQGGVGYV.

The rearrangement links TRBV20-1 to TRBJ2-1, with TRBD2 identical over 8 bases. The germline CDR1 and CDR2 sequences are DFQATT and SNEGSKA (reference sequence). This CDR3 is built from 16 residues. The V and J ends lost 3 bases and 0 bases, in that order; junction bases with no gene match: 7. CDR3 in DNA: TGCAGTGCTAGGTACATAGCGGGAAGCTCCTACAATGAGCAGTTCTTC. Amino acids: CSARYIAGSSYNEQFF.

This clonotype was seen only a few times. The J gene is TRBJ2-1, the V gene TRBV6-5; 10 bases line up with TRBD2. Germline loops: CDR1 MNHEY, CDR2 SVGAGI. CDR3 length equals 17 residues. Germline trimming cut 4 bases from V and 4 bases from J; bases unmatched to any gene: 10. For the CDR3, the DNA is TGTGCCAGCAGTTCCTCTTACAGCGGGGGGGCATACAATGAGCAGTTCTTC. Its translation: CASSSSYSGGAYNEQFF.

The chain couples TRBV24-1 to TRBJ2-1; D is undetermined. CDR1 is KGHDR, CDR2 SFDVKD, per germline. The CDR3 length is 13 residues. Trimming removed 5 bases from V and 0 bases from J, with 4 bases in between. Written as DNA, the CDR3 is TGTGCCACCAGTGCTGGCTCCTACAATGAGCAGTTCTTC. This gives the protein CATSAGSYNEQFF.